The entry that follows covers one TCR beta chain sequence. The record originates from a study of OX40 agonist ivuxolimab in advanced cancers. Only in-frame clones appear in the TCRdb table, and some are missing; sequencing was by immunoSEQ multiplex PCR. The sample consists of about 76,000 clones, approximately 85% of them appearing once. Germline CDR1 SGHTA, CDR2 FQGNSA. CDR3 size: 15 residues. V lost 3 bases and J 0 bases, leaving 6 bases between the germline ends. The chain employs TRBV7-2 and TRBJ2-6; D remains ambiguous. This TCR derives from an adult with an advanced solid tumor such as melanoma, head and neck, liver or kidney cancer. The sequencing used CD4+ or CD8+ T cells sorted from blood, collected in a trial of the OX40 agonist ivuxolimab. The CDR3 loop is CASSLAHSGANVLTF. CDR3 in DNA: TGTGCCAGCAGCTTGGCTCACTCTGGGGCCAACGTCCTGACTTTC.